The 27 T cell receptor beta chains in this list originate from one sample, sequenced in a study of identical twins. From the 5' RACE reads, TCRdb called clonotypes with MiXCR, one entry per CDR3 protein. Here the sample spans hundreds of thousands of distinct CDR3 sequences, approximately 24% being singletons. The same sample was also used in a study of T cells expressing NK-cell markers.

The source material was CD4+ T cells sorted from blood. All receptors come from a woman under 30 in good health.

The CDR3 sequence is CASSLKRELADTQYF. CDR3 in DNA: TGTGCCAGCAGTCTCAAGCGGGAGTTGGCAGATACGCAGTATTTT. V is TRBV6-2 or TRBV6-3 and J is TRBJ2-3; 8 bases agree with TRBD2. The V segment lost 5 bases and the J segment 4 bases; nucleotides outside the gene matches: 8. This CDR3 is 15 amino acids long. Germline V lookup: CDR1 MNHEY, CDR2 SVGEGT.

This clonotype was seen a handful of times. The chain carries TRBV12-3 or TRBV12-4 and TRBJ1-2; D is uncertain. The CDR3 length is 11 residues. V was shortened by 4 bases and J by 7 bases, with 7 bases between the two germline ends. This chain's CDR3 is CASSSRIGYTF. DNA of the CDR3: TGTGCCAGCAGTTCCCGTATTGGCTACACCTTC.

The V call is TRBV5-1, the J call TRBJ2-5; D is possibly TRBD2 (6 bases). Germline assignment: CDR1 SGHRS and CDR2 YFSETQ. CDR3 size: 16 residues. Trimming pared 3 bases from V and 4 bases from J, leaving 19 bases between. This chain's CDR3 is CASSSVWRGQVETQYF. The DNA for the CDR3 is TGCGCCAGCAGCTCAGTGTGGAGGGGTCAAGTAGAGACCCAGTACTTC.

J is TRBJ2-7 and V is TRBV7-9; the match to TRBD1 covers 9 bases. The V and J ends lost 5 bases and 2 bases, in that order; junction bases with no gene match: 10. The CDR3 consists of 16 residues. CDR1 is SEHNR, CDR2 FQNEAQ, per germline (reference sequence). The CDR3 region is CASSQATGGAPYEQYF. The DNA of the CDR3 is TGTGCCAGCAGCCAAGCTACAGGGGGCGCCCCCTACGAGCAGTACTTC.

The chain links TRBV20-1 to TRBJ2-1; TRBD2 aligns across 11 bases. Germline-derived CDR1 and CDR2 are DFQATT and SNEGSKA (reference sequence). The CDR3 contains 19 residues. V dropped 2 bases and J dropped 9; count of bases not matched to a gene: 21. In nucleotides, the CDR3 is TGCAGTGCTAGATACGGTAGGGGACTAGCGGCCCTTGGAGCTATTGAGCAGTTCTTC. Its protein is CSARYGRGLAALGAIEQFF.

This clonotype was recorded many times. This chain uses TRBV6-5 with TRBJ2-1, with D perhaps matching TRBD1 (6 bases). The germline V gene encodes CDR1 MNHEY and CDR2 SVGAGI. V lost 2 bases and J 3 bases, leaving 14 bases between the germline ends. There are 16 residues in the CDR3. The CDR3 bases are TGTGCCAGCAGTTACGGGGGCCCGGGCCGCTACAATGAGCAGTTCTTC. Translation gives CASSYGGPGRYNEQFF.

The chain joins TRBV5-6 to TRBJ1-4; D gene uncertain. V gave up 1 base and J gave up 8 bases, with 9 bases separating them. Germline V gene lookup returns CDR1 SGHDT and CDR2 YYEEEE. This CDR3 comprises 13 residues. The CDR3 spells CASSLRAVEKLFF. The CDR3 DNA sequence: TGTGCCAGCAGCTTGAGGGCAGTAGAAAAACTGTTTTTT.

This clonotype was recorded a few times. The J gene is TRBJ2-3, the V gene TRBV6-1; D perhaps matches TRBD1 (6 bases). Germline CDR1 is MNHNS and CDR2 is SASEGT. The CDR3 contains 14 residues. V lost 6 bases and J 2 bases, leaving 12 bases between the germline ends. This chain's CDR3 is CASRDRQNTDTQYF. The DNA for the CDR3 is TGTGCCAGCAGGGACAGACAAAACACAGATACGCAGTATTTT.

This clonotype was observed a few times. This chain connects TRBV27 to TRBJ1-5; no reliable D call. The CDR3 runs to 16 residues. The V gene's germline CDR1 is MNHEY and CDR2 SMNVEV (reference sequence). The V and J ends lost 5 bases and 9 bases respectively, with 23 bases between them. CDR3 coding DNA: TGTGCCAGCAGTGCATCATTCGGGCCGGTGAATGGGCCCCAGCATTTT. As protein: CASSASFGPVNGPQHF.

A few counts support this clonotype. The chain combines TRBV20-1 with TRBJ2-7, with D perhaps TRBD2 (5 bases). Trimming took 1 base from V and 1 from J, leaving 14 bases between them. CDR1 DFQATT and CDR2 SNEGSKA come from the germline V gene (reference sequence). CDR3 length: 15 amino acids. The CDR3 protein is CSARGVGVISYEQYF. Here the CDR3 DNA reads TGCAGTGCTAGAGGGGTGGGAGTCATTTCCTACGAGCAGTACTTC.

The V call is TRBV7-2, the J call TRBJ2-1; no clear D gene. The CDR3 has 13 residues. Germline CDR1 SGHTA, CDR2 FQGNSA. Trimming stripped 2 bases from V and 10 bases from J, with 12 bases between. Here the CDR3 DNA reads TGTGCCAGCAGCTTAAAATTCGGAAGGGAGCAGTTCTTC. Translation gives CASSLKFGREQFF.

This clonotype was counted between two and nine times. Since no conserved phenylalanine or tryptophan closes the CDR3, a read error is the likely cause. The limits of the CDR3 on the DNA are not certain, so only TCRdb's listed CDR3 is given. The chain employs TRBV20-1 and TRBJ2-1; the table's TRBD2 call for D was not verified on the DNA. Germline V gives CDR1 DFQATT, CDR2 SNEGSKA (reference sequence). With termini counted, the CDR3 has 12 amino acids. CDR3 region: CSATADLAGAPL.

V is TRBV25-1 and J is TRBJ2-5, with a tentative D call TRBD1 (5 bases). CDR1 and CDR2 (germline): MGHDK, SYGVNS. Trimming shortened V by 2 bases and J by 3 bases, and 10 bases separated the two germline ends. This CDR3 region has 14 residues. The CDR3 region has the DNA TGTGCCAGCAGTGAAAGATTGACAGAAGAGACCCAGTACTTC. The encoded protein is CASSERLTEETQYF.

The gene calls are TRBV5-1 and TRBJ2-5, with unresolved D. Trimming pared 0 bases from V and 2 bases from J, leaving 14 bases between. In germline, CDR1 is SGHRS, CDR2 YFSETQ. The CDR3 has 16 amino acids. In DNA, the CDR3 is TGCGCCAGCAGCTTGGCCTTAACGGCAGGACAAGAGACCCAGTACTTC. This translates into CASSLALTAGQETQYF.

DNA for the CDR3: TGCGCCAGCAGCTTGGAGGGCCTAGCGGGGCGAGAGACCCAGTACTTC. This gives the protein CASSLEGLAGRETQYF. The chain carries TRBV5-1 and TRBJ2-5; 9 bases are a match to TRBD2. V trimming: 0 bases; J trimming: 4 bases; junction bases outside the gene matches: 7. This CDR3 region has 16 residues. Germline V gene sequence: CDR1 SGHRS, CDR2 YFSETQ.

The rearrangement joins TRBV7-2 to TRBJ2-7; D uncertain. This CDR3 spans 14 amino acids. Per germline, CDR1 SGHTA and CDR2 FQGNSA. With 1 base removed from V and 6 bases from J, the gap between germline ends came to 13 bases. The CDR3 is CASSLDRQWSEQYF. The CDR3 DNA is TGTGCCAGCAGCTTAGATCGGCAGTGGTCCGAGCAGTACTTC.

This clonotype was found a few times. CDR3 sequence reads: CASSPEGQETQYF. The CDR3 nucleotides are TGCGCCAGCAGCCCCGAAGGTCAAGAGACCCAGTACTTC. This chain connects TRBV5-1 to TRBJ2-5, with no clear D. CDR3 length: 13 residues. Germline V gives CDR1 SGHRS, CDR2 YFSETQ. Between the trimmed V and J ends, which lost 4 bases and 2 bases, there was a span of 9 bases.

This clonotype was observed a few times. The V call is TRBV11-1, the J call TRBJ2-7, with TRBD2 matching over 14 bases. The germline V gene has CDR1 SGHAT and CDR2 FQDESV (reference sequence). The CDR3 consists of 18 residues. With V trimmed by 5 bases and J by 6 bases, 15 bases remained unmatched. CDR3: CASSPHLPGLAGAREQYF. The CDR3 nucleotides are TGTGCCAGCAGCCCACACCTCCCGGGACTAGCGGGAGCCCGCGAGCAGTACTTC.

The genes are TRBV2 and TRBJ2-5; possible D gene TRBD2, 5 bases. The germline V gene encodes CDR1 SNHLY and CDR2 FYNNEI. The CDR3 is 13 residues long. The V end lost 0 bases, the J end lost 9 bases, and 11 bases lay between the germline ends. Written as DNA, the CDR3 is TGTGCCAGCAGTGAAGCACTAGATAGGGCCCAGTACTTC. Amino acid sequence: CASSEALDRAQYF.

In its sample, this clonotype was seen a few times. This chain links TRBV6-5 with TRBJ1-1; tentative D call: TRBD1 (6 bases). Trimming left V 0 bases short and J 1 base short, with 9 bases between. CDR1 and CDR2 from the germline V gene are MNHEY and SVGAGI. CDR3 size: 15 residues. The CDR3 bases are TGTGCCAGCAGTTACTCGAGGGGGGCGAACACTGAAGCTTTCTTT. Protein product: CASSYSRGANTEAFF.

V and J are TRBV7-9 and TRBJ2-3, with 7 bases fitting TRBD2. Per germline, CDR1 SEHNR and CDR2 FQNEAQ (reference sequence). The V segment lost 5 bases and the J segment 4 bases; nucleotides outside the gene matches: 9. This CDR3 region has 15 residues. CDR3 coding DNA: TGTGCCAGCAGCGCCAATAGCGGGTACTCAGATACGCAGTATTTT. The encoded protein is CASSANSGYSDTQYF.

The chain uses TRBV20-1 and TRBJ2-3; D tentatively reads TRBD1 or TRBD2 (5 bases each). Germline V gene lookup returns CDR1 DFQATT and CDR2 SNEGSKA (reference sequence). CDR3 length: 17 residues. V lost 4 bases, J lost 2 bases, and 22 bases lay in between. For the CDR3, the DNA is TGCAGTGCTACCCCTTCTCCCACGTGGGACCACACAGATACGCAGTATTTT. Amino acids: CSATPSPTWDHTDTQYF.

This clonotype was seen only a few times. The V gene is TRBV7-3, the J gene TRBJ1-1; TRBD1 aligns across 9 bases. The germline gives CDR1 SGHTA, CDR2 FQGTGA. The CDR3 consists of 14 residues. V lost 5 bases, J lost 7 bases, and 8 bases stayed unmatched. For the CDR3, the DNA is TGTGCCAGCAGCGCTACAGGGGGCCGAAGTGAAGCTTTCTTT. It codes for CASSATGGRSEAFF.

The rearrangement uses TRBV20-1 and TRBJ2-1; 12 bases map to TRBD2. J lost 12 bases, V lost 5 bases, and 8 bases had no gene match. Per the germline V gene, CDR1 is DFQATT and CDR2 is SNEGSKA (reference sequence). The CDR3 runs to 13 residues. CDR3 protein: CSAAGLAGTGQFF. The CDR3 DNA is TGCAGTGCTGCGGGACTAGCGGGTACCGGGCAGTTCTTC.

This clonotype turned up a few times. The chain carries TRBV5-1 and TRBJ2-1; D perhaps matches TRBD2 (6 bases). Trimming left V 8 bases short and J 7 bases short, with 16 bases between. Germline V gene data show CDR1 as SGHRS and CDR2 as YFSETQ. This CDR3 region has 13 residues. CDR3 in amino acids: CASRRAFINEQFF. The CDR3 region has the DNA TGCGCCAGTCGGAGGGCCTTCATAAATGAGCAGTTCTTC. The whole variable domain, filled in from reference TRBV5-1 and TRBJ2-1, reads KAGVTQTPRYLIKTRGQQVTLSCSPISGHRSVSWYQQTPGQGLQFLFEYFSETQRNKGNFPGRFSGRQFSNSRSEMNVSTLELGDSALYLCASRRAFINEQFFGPGTRLTVL.

The chain employs TRBV2 and TRBJ2-7; D possibly uses TRBD1 or TRBD2 (7 bases each). There are 12 residues in the CDR3. Germline assignment: CDR1 SNHLY and CDR2 FYNNEI. Trimming removed 8 bases at V and 7 bases at J, with 15 bases between. CDR3 protein: CASGNRGGEQYF. As DNA, the CDR3 is TGTGCCAGCGGCAACAGGGGAGGGGAGCAGTACTTC.

This chain uses TRBV7-9 with TRBJ2-5; the D is unclear. Germline values: CDR1 SEHNR, CDR2 FQNEAQ (reference sequence). This CDR3 spans 11 amino acids. The CDR3 sequence: CAGSVQETQYF. CDR3 in DNA: TGTGCGGGGTCCGTTCAAGAGACCCAGTACTTC.